Following are 18 T cell receptor beta chains from one sample sequenced in a study of cytomegalovirus exposure and HLA in healthy donors. This PCR relied on a set of 60 Vbeta primers and 13 Jbeta primers. Only in-frame clones appear in the TCRdb table, and some are missing; sequencing was by immunoSEQ multiplex PCR. Of tens of thousands of clones listed, over 75% are singletons. The sample comprised PBMCs. These receptors were obtained from a girl aged 2-10 years in good health and CMV-seropositive.

The V gene is TRBV19, the J gene TRBJ1-4; 9 bases map to TRBD1. This CDR3 has 15 residues. V trimming: 4 bases; J trimming: 2 bases; junction bases outside the gene matches: 2. Germline assignment: CDR1 LNHDA and CDR2 SQIVND (reference sequence). The chain's CDR3 is CASSKQGATNEKLFF. CDR3 in DNA: TGTGCCAGTAGTAAACAGGGGGCGACTAATGAAAAACTGTTTTTT.

The CDR3 is CASSRLTESSYEQYF. In nucleotides, the CDR3 is TGTGCCAGCAGTCGATTGACAGAGAGCTCCTACGAGCAGTACTTC. The chain recombines TRBV6-6 with TRBJ2-7; D is possibly TRBD1 (5 bases). The ends were cut back, 5 bases at V and 0 bases at J, with 14 bases in the middle. The germline V gene encodes CDR1 MNHNY and CDR2 SVGAGI (reference sequence). CDR3 size: 15 residues.

The V gene is TRBV7-2, the J gene TRBJ1-1; D is unclear. This CDR3 is 16 amino acids long. V was shortened by 5 bases and J by 0 bases, with 16 bases between the two germline ends. Germline V gene lookup returns CDR1 SGHTA and CDR2 FQGNSA. CDR3 amino acids: CASSTRAPGLNTEAFF. The CDR3 nucleotides are TGTGCCAGCAGCACGCGGGCCCCGGGGTTGAACACTGAAGCTTTCTTT. Variable domain in full (rest from reference TRBV7-2 and TRBJ1-1): GAGVSQSPSNKVTEKGKDVELRCDPISGHTALYWYRQSLGQGLEFLIYFQGNSAPDKSGLPSDRFSAERTGGSVSTLTIQRTQQEDSAVYLCASSTRAPGLNTEAFFGQGTRLTVV.

The rearrangement uses TRBV28 and TRBJ2-7; possibly TRBD1 for D (5 bases). V lost 3 bases and J lost 1, with 16 bases in between. CDR1 is MDHEN and CDR2 is SYDVKM in the germline V gene. This CDR3 is built from 16 residues. For the CDR3, the DNA is TGTGCCAGCAGTTTCCCCCCTCGACAGCGTTCCTACGAGCAGTACTTC. Residues: CASSFPPRQRSYEQYF.

This chain joins TRBV9 and TRBJ2-1; 11 positions agree with TRBD2. Germline V CDR1 and CDR2: SGDLS, YYNGEE. The CDR3 loop spans 15 amino acids. The ends lost 3 bases at V and 2 bases at J; junction bases unmatched: 1. CDR3 sequence: CASSEGLAAYNEQFF. The DNA for the CDR3 is TGTGCCAGCAGCGAGGGACTAGCGGCCTACAATGAGCAGTTCTTC. Filled out from reference TRBV9 and TRBJ2-1, the complete variable domain reads DSGVTQTPKHLITATGQRVTLRCSPRSGDLSVYWYQQSLDQGLQFLIQYYNGEERAKGNILERFSAQQFPDLHSELNLSSLELGDSALYFCASSEGLAAYNEQFFGPGTRLTVL.

The chain is built from TRBV15 and TRBJ2-5; D uncertain. Germline-derived CDR1 and CDR2 are LNHNV and YYDKDF (reference sequence). This CDR3 has 14 amino acids. Trimming removed 0 bases from V and 3 bases from J, with 8 bases in between. The CDR3 loop reads CATSRDPVKETQYF. CDR3 DNA: TGTGCCACCAGCAGAGATCCGGTTAAAGAGACCCAGTACTTC.

The chain couples TRBV5-1 to TRBJ2-7; D uncertain. The CDR3 runs to 14 residues. CDR1 is SGHRS and CDR2 is YFSETQ in the germline V gene. V was shortened by 0 bases and J by 7 bases, with 14 bases between the two germline ends. This chain's CDR3 is CASSLVEVGTEQYF. The CDR3 DNA is TGCGCCAGCAGCTTGGTCGAGGTCGGCACTGAGCAGTACTTC. The complete variable domain, with remaining parts taken from reference TRBV5-1 and TRBJ2-7, reads KAGVTQTPRYLIKTRGQQVTLSCSPISGHRSVSWYQQTPGQGLQFLFEYFSETQRNKGNFPGRFSGRQFSNSRSEMNVSTLELGDSALYLCASSLVEVGTEQYFGPGTRLTVT.

The V and J genes are TRBV5-4 and TRBJ2-5; 9 bases fit TRBD2. CDR1 is SGHNT and CDR2 is YYREEE in the germline V gene (reference sequence). The CDR3 length is 16 residues. Trimming at V came to 2 bases and at J to 1 base, leaving 6 bases not matched to a gene. The CDR3 bases are TGTGCCAGCAGCTTCGGGCCGCGGGAGGGCCAAGAGACCCAGTACTTC. This encodes CASSFGPREGQETQYF.

This chain connects TRBV13 to TRBJ2-7; D unresolved. The CDR3 runs to 12 residues. Trimming shortened V by 3 bases and J by 1 base, and 4 bases separated the two germline ends. The germline CDR1 and CDR2 sequences are PRHDT and FYEKMQ (reference sequence). The CDR3 DNA follows: TGTGCCAGCAGCTTCTCGTCCTACGAGCAGTACTTC. This encodes CASSFSSYEQYF.

The rearrangement joins TRBV29-1 to TRBJ1-2; D is possibly TRBD1 (6 bases). The germline V and J ends were trimmed by 2 bases and 6 bases, with 16 bases remaining between them. There are 14 residues in the CDR3. Germline V CDR1 and CDR2: SQVTM, ANQGSEA. CDR3 sequence (DNA): TGCAGCGTTGAACTGGCAGGGGCACGGCATGGCTACACCTTC. This sequence encodes CSVELAGARHGYTF.

This chain uses TRBV11-2 with TRBJ2-2; D is uncertain. The germline CDR1 and CDR2 sequences are SGHAT and FQNNGV. The CDR3 loop spans 12 amino acids. The germline V and J ends were trimmed by 4 bases and 7 bases, with 7 bases remaining between them. The CDR3 region has the DNA TGTGCCAGCAGCTCCTATGACGGGGAGCTGTTTTTT. This sequence encodes CASSSYDGELFF.

The chain links TRBV5-1 to TRBJ1-1; possibly TRBD1 for D (5 bases). The germline CDR1 and CDR2 sequences are SGHRS and YFSETQ. The length of the CDR3 is 15 residues. The V end lost 3 bases, the J end lost 5 bases, and 17 bases lay between the germline ends. CDR3 amino acids: CASSSSQIGGTEAFF. In DNA, the CDR3 is TGCGCCAGCAGCTCGTCACAAATCGGGGGTACTGAAGCTTTCTTT.

This chain uses TRBV28 with TRBJ1-1, with D unresolved. V was clipped by 5 bases and J by 1 base, with 8 bases between them. Germline V gives CDR1 MDHEN, CDR2 SYDVKM. The CDR3 spans 13 residues. CDR3 sequence (DNA): TGTGCCAGCAGTGGAGAAGAGAACACTGAAGCTTTCTTT. Protein sequence: CASSGEENTEAFF. The variable domain in full, with the rest retrieved from reference TRBV28 and TRBJ1-1, is DVKVTQSSRYLVKRTGEKVFLECVQDMDHENMFWYRQDPGLGLRLIYFSYDVKMKEKGDIPEGYSVSREKKERFSLILESASTNQTSMYLCASSGEENTEAFFGQGTRLTVV.

In this sample, this clone turned up a few times. V usage is TRBV7-9 and J usage is TRBJ1-2, with a possible D match to TRBD1 (6 bases). The V gene's germline CDR1 is SEHNR and CDR2 FQNEAQ (reference sequence). CDR3 length: 18 amino acids. The ends were cut back, 5 bases at V and 2 bases at J, with 24 bases in the middle. CDR3 bases: TGTGCCAGCAGCCCAAGGGTCAGTCCGGGACATCCCAACTATGGCTACACCTTC. Translated: CASSPRVSPGHPNYGYTF.

This chain links TRBV10-3 with TRBJ1-5; the D gene is possibly TRBD1 (5 bases). The CDR3 is 17 residues long. The V gene's germline CDR1 is ENHRY and CDR2 SYGVKD. V was pared by 6 bases and J by 7 bases, with 25 bases between. CDR3 region: CAISPRAGLTGGQPQHF. The CDR3 coding sequence is TGTGCCATCAGCCCCCGGGCGGGTCTTACCGGGGGGCAGCCCCAGCATTTT.

The chain combines TRBV29-1 with TRBJ1-1; D uncertain. V lost 3 bases and J lost 1, with 6 bases in between. This CDR3 has 12 residues. Germline V gene data show CDR1 as SQVTM and CDR2 as ANQGSEA. As DNA, the CDR3 is TGCAGCGTTGATGACACGAACACTGAAGCTTTCTTT. It yields the protein CSVDDTNTEAFF. The whole variable domain, remainder taken from reference TRBV29-1 and TRBJ1-1, is SAVISQKPSRDICQRGTSLTIQCQVDSQVTMMFWYRQQPGQSLTLIATANQGSEATYESGFVIDKFPISRPNLTFSTLTVSNMSPEDSSIYLCSVDDTNTEAFFGQGTRLTVV.

The CDR3: CASTGQDAYGYTF. Written as DNA, the CDR3 is TGTGCCAGCACGGGACAGGACGCCTATGGCTACACCTTC. The chain carries TRBV6-5 and TRBJ1-2; TRBD1 agrees at 8 bases. Unmatched junction bases numbered 5, after V lost 7 bases and J lost 4 bases. CDR3 size: 13 residues. Germline V CDR1 and CDR2: MNHEY, SVGAGI.

The V and J genes are TRBV5-1 and TRBJ2-3; 12 positions agree with TRBD2. CDR1 is SGHRS and CDR2 is YFSETQ in the germline V gene. Germline trimming cut 0 bases from V and 6 bases from J; bases unmatched to any gene: 2. This CDR3 comprises 15 residues. CDR3 in DNA: TGCGCCAGCAGCTTGGGACTAGCGGGAGATGATACGCAGTATTTT. Protein: CASSLGLAGDDTQYF. Filled out from reference TRBV5-1 and TRBJ2-3, the complete variable domain reads KAGVTQTPRYLIKTRGQQVTLSCSPISGHRSVSWYQQTPGQGLQFLFEYFSETQRNKGNFPGRFSGRQFSNSRSEMNVSTLELGDSALYLCASSLGLAGDDTQYFGPGTRLTVL.